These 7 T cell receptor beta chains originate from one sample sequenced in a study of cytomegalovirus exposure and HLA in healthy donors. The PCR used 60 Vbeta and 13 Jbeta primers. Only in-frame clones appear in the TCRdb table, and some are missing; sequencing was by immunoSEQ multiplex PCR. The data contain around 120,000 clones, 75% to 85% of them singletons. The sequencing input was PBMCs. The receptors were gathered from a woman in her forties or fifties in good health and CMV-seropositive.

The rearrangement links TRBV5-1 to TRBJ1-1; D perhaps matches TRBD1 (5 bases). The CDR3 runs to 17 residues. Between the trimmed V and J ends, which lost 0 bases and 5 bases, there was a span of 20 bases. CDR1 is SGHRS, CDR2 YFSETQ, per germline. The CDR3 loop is CASSLAPNVGGGTEAFF. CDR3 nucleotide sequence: TGCGCCAGCAGCTTGGCCCCTAACGTTGGGGGAGGGACTGAAGCTTTCTTT.

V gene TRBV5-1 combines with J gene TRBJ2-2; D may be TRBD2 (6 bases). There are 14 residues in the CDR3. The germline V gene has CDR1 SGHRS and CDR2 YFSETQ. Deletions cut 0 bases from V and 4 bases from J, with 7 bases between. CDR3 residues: CASSLAGVTGELFF. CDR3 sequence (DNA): TGCGCCAGCAGCTTGGCGGGGGTCACCGGGGAGCTGTTTTTT.

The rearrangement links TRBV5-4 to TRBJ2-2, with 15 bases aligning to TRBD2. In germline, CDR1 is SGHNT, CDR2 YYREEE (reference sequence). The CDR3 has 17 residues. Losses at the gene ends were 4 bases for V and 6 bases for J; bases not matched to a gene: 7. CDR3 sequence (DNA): TGTGCCAGCAGCGTCGGGACTAGCGGGGGGTATGCCGGGGAGCTGTTTTTT. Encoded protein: CASSVGTSGGYAGELFF.

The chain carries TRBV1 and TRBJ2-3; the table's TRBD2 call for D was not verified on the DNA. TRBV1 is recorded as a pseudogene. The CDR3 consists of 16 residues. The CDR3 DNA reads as TGCACCAGCAGCCAAGAAGGGGGGGGTGAGCGAGATACGCAGTATTTT. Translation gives CTSSQEGGGERDTQYF.

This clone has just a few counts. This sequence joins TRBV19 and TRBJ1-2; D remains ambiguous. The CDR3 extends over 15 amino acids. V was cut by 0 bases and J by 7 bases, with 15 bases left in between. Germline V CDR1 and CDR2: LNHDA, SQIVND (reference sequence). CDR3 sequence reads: CASSIDLPSGSGYTF. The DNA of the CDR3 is TGTGCCAGTAGTATAGATCTTCCCTCAGGATCTGGCTACACCTTC. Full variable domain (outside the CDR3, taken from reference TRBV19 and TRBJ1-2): DGGITQSPKYLFRKEGQNVTLSCEQNLNHDAMYWYRQDPGQGLRLIYYSQIVNDFQKGDIAEGYSVSREKKESFPLTVTSAQKNPTAFYLCASSIDLPSGSGYTFGSGTRLTVV.

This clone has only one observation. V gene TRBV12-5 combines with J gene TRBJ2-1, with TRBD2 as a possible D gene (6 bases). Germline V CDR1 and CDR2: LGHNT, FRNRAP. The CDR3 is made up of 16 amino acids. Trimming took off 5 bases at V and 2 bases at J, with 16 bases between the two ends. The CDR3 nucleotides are TGTGCTAGTGGTAGTGGGGGAGGAGTTGCCTACAATGAGCAGTTCTTC. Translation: CASGSGGGVAYNEQFF.

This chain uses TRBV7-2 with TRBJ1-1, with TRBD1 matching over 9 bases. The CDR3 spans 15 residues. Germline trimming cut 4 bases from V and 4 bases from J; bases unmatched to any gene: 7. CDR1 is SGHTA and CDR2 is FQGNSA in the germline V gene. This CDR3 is CASSSGQGRTTEAFF. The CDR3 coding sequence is TGTGCCAGCAGCTCAGGACAGGGGAGGACCACTGAAGCTTTCTTT. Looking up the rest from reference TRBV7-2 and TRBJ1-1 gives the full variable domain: GAGVSQSPSNKVTEKGKDVELRCDPISGHTALYWYRQSLGQGLEFLIYFQGNSAPDKSGLPSDRFSAERTGGSVSTLTIQRTQQEDSAVYLCASSSGQGRTTEAFFGQGTRLTVV.